This T cell receptor beta chain was found in a study of OX40 agonist ivuxolimab in advanced cancers. For context, the study as a whole: Ivuxolimab, which targeted the costimulatory receptor OX40 (CD134), was an agonistic, fully human IgG2 monoclonal antibody. Partial responses occurred in three dose-escalation patients: two with cutaneous melanoma and one with hepatocellular carcinoma. The purpose of peripheral TCRbeta sequencing was to test whether ivuxolimab changed TCR sequence diversity and led to clonal T-cell expansion. Among the roughly 50 dose-escalation patients, around 20 had hepatocellular carcinoma, some 15 melanoma, 9 renal cell carcinoma and 9 head and neck cancer. The paper covers the monotherapy dose-escalation part of the phase I ivuxolimab trial, which included N of about 51 patients. Intravenous ivuxolimab was administered to patients every 2 weeks at six dose levels: 0.01, 0.1, 0.3, 1.5, 3 and 10 mg/kg. The dose-escalation cohort was almost 85% male with a mean age of about 65 years, ranging from roughly 20 to 80. Patients were allowed to have had prior anti-PD-1, anti-PD-L1 or anti-CTLA-4 therapy, and roughly two fifths of the dose-escalation patients had been treated with checkpoint inhibitors.

V and J are truncated by 8 bases and 3 bases respectively, leaving an intervening sequence of 14 bases. From cysteine to phenylalanine, the CDR3 is 14 amino acids long. The kept DNA is CDR3 alone, 42 bases in frame from the first base. CDR1 and CDR2 are read off the germline V gene as SNHLY and FYNNEI. This clone occurred a few times. What antigen it recognizes has not been identified. No base quality information exists; no much larger clone differs at one position. For sequencing of the TCRbeta CDR3 region, genomic DNA was extracted from the sorted cells. The immunoSEQ Assay was used for sequencing of TCRbeta CDR3 regions. TCRdb took this table from immuneACCESS and kept in-frame rearrangements with V and J called. Such tables lack part of the clones; where checked against another copy, unresolved V genes explain under half of the gap, and the rest is unexplained. In all, the sample holds tens of thousands of clones, and around 82% of those were seen once. The leading ten clones occupy nearly 4.5% of the sample.

Broader findings and caveats from the paper: Antigen specificity was not determined for the clonally expanded peripheral T cells. In the 0.1-3.0 mg/kg groups, partial responders were among the patients with the lowest normalized peripheral clonal expansion, particularly in CD8+ T cells. Low levels of normalized T-cell clonal expansion were also shown by some nonresponding patients. After ivuxolimab, CD8+ T cells had more expanded clones than CD4+ T cells on average. At doses of 0.1 to 3.0 mg/kg, clonal expansion of both CD4+ and CD8+ blood T cells was observed from baseline to week 6.

The trial excluded patients who had a history of autoimmune disease or were on systemic immunosuppression. Peripheral blood for TCR sequencing was drawn from every dose cohort at baseline, at cycle 4 day 1 and at cycle 7 day 1. The samples were taken from a phase I, first-in-human, multicenter, open-label dose-escalation trial of ivuxolimab. The trial enrolled adults with locally advanced or metastatic head and neck squamous cell, hepatocellular, melanoma or renal cell carcinoma. CD4+ and CD8+ T cells were sorted separately from peripheral blood before TCR sequencing. The chain is assembled from TRBV2 and TRBJ1-5; the D gene is perhaps TRBD1, from 6 matching bases. This material consisted of CD4+ or CD8+ T cells sorted from blood, taken in a trial of the OX40 agonist ivuxolimab. The sequence was collected from an adult with an advanced solid tumor such as melanoma, head and neck, liver or kidney cancer. The nucleotide sequence reads TGTGCCAGCCGGGGGGGCAATAACAATCAGCCCCAGCATTTT. This sequence encodes CASRGGNNNQPQHF. The entire variable domain, with the stretches around the CDR3 drawn from the reference TRBV2 and TRBJ1-5 proteins, is EPEVTQTPSHQVTQMGQEVILRCVPISNHLYFYWYRQILGQKVEFLVSFYNNEISEKSEIFDDQFSVERPDGSNFTLKIRSTKLEDSAMYFCASRGGNNNQPQHFGDGTRLSIL.